These T cell receptor beta chains were read from a single sample in a study of control samples from healthy donors and cancer patients. The protocol was immunoSEQ multiplex PCR, while the TCRdb copy is restricted to in-frame clones and leaves out a portion. The table counts approximately 190,000 clones; 2.2% lies in the top ten. Sequences were obtained from blood. All receptors derive from a woman aged 25 to 39 in good health. The CDR3 runs from the conserved cysteine through the conserved F or W. Fields, in order: J gene, V gene, D gene, CDR3 DNA, CDR3 protein. D genes are given only for firm matches.

J: TRBJ2-2
V: TRBV4-3
D: -
DNA: TGCGCCAGCAGCCAAGTTACGTCAGGGCACGGGGAGCTGTTTTTT
CDR3: CASSQVTSGHGELFF

J: TRBJ1-2
V: TRBV18
D: TRBD1
DNA: TGTGCCAGCTCACTTGGGACAGGTGTTAACTATGGCTACACCTTC
CDR3: CASSLGTGVNYGYTF

J: TRBJ2-5
V: TRBV7-9
D: TRBD1
DNA: TGTGCCAGCAGCTTGGGACAGGGGCAAGAGACCCAGTACTTC
CDR3: CASSLGQGQETQYF

J: TRBJ2-3
V: TRBV10-3
D: TRBD2
DNA: TGTGCCATCAGTGAGACTAGCGGGGTCACAGATACGCAGTATTTT
CDR3: CAISETSGVTDTQYF

J: TRBJ1-1
V: TRBV28
D: -
DNA: TGTGCCAGCAGTTCCCTGGCCCGACTGGCTGAAGCTTTCTTT
CDR3: CASSSLARLAEAFF

J: TRBJ1-1
V: TRBV5-1
D: -
DNA: TGCGCCAGCAGCCGCCAAGGGGAAGCTTTCTTT
CDR3: CASSRQGEAFF

J: TRBJ1-5
V: TRBV15
D: -
DNA: TGTGCCACCAGCAGACCCCCAGGGCTCCAGCCCCAGCATTTT
CDR3: CATSRPPGLQPQHF

J: TRBJ2-5
V: TRBV9
D: -
DNA: TGTGCCAGCAGCACCCGTCCTACGACCCAAGAGACCCAGTACTTC
CDR3: CASSTRPTTQETQYF

J: TRBJ1-5
V: TRBV2
D: -
DNA: TGTGCCAGCAGGGGGACTGAGTCTTCGTATCAGCCCCAGCATTTT
CDR3: CASRGTESSYQPQHF

J: TRBJ1-2
V: TRBV28
D: -
DNA: TGTGCCAGCAGTTTATCGAGGGGGACTGTCTATGGCTACACCTTC
CDR3: CASSLSRGTVYGYTF

J: TRBJ1-5
V: TRBV21-1
D: -
DNA: TGTGCCAGCAGCAAAGCGGAAGATACTGTACATCAGCCCCAGCATTTT
CDR3: CASSKAEDTVHQPQHF

J: TRBJ1-1
V: TRBV18
D: -
DNA: TGTGCCAGCTCACCACGGGGGCCGGAAGCTTTCTTT
CDR3: CASSPRGPEAFF

J: TRBJ2-3
V: TRBV10-1
D: -
DNA: TGCGCCAGCAGTGTATTGTCGGCAGATACGCAGTATTTT
CDR3: CASSVLSADTQYF

J: TRBJ1-5
V: TRBV28
D: -
DNA: TGTGCCAGCAGGGACAGTCGGAGAAATCAGCCCCAGCATTTT
CDR3: CASRDSRRNQPQHF

J: TRBJ1-4
V: TRBV4-2
D: -
DNA: TGTGCCAGCAGCCAAGATCCGGGACTCACTAATGAAAAACTGTTTTTT
CDR3: CASSQDPGLTNEKLFF

J: TRBJ1-6
V: TRBV19
D: -
DNA: TGTGCCAGTAGTCCAGGAAATTCACCCCTCCACTTT
CDR3: CASSPGNSPLHF

J: TRBJ2-3
V: TRBV2
D: TRBD2
DNA: TGTGCCAGCAGCCGCAGCGGGGTTAGCACAGATACGCAGTATTTT
CDR3: CASSRSGVSTDTQYF

J: TRBJ2-7
V: TRBV28
D: -
DNA: TGTGCCAGCAGACGCCTCCTGACACCCGCCTACGAGCAGTACTTC
CDR3: CASRRLLTPAYEQYF

J: TRBJ2-2
V: TRBV9
D: -
DNA: TGTGCCAGCAGCGGTAACCGGGCTGACGGGCTGTTTTTT
CDR3: CASSGNRADGLFF

J: TRBJ1-4
V: TRBV3-1/TRBV3-2
D: -
DNA: TGTGCCAGCAGCCAAAGGCAGACCTCAACTAATGAAAAACTGTTTTTT
CDR3: CASSQRQTSTNEKLFF

J: TRBJ1-1
V: TRBV6-2/TRBV6-3
D: -
DNA: TGTGCCAGCAGTTACCCAGGATCCACTGAAGCTTTCTTT
CDR3: CASSYPGSTEAFF

J: TRBJ1-5
V: TRBV9
D: -
DNA: TGTGCCAGCAGCCCCACTGCGGGGGGCAATCAGCCCCAGCATTTT
CDR3: CASSPTAGGNQPQHF

J: TRBJ1-5
V: TRBV11-2
D: -
DNA: TGTGCCACCTCCCTCCAGGGGAATCAGCCCCAGCATTTT
CDR3: CATSLQGNQPQHF

J: TRBJ1-4
V: TRBV5-1
D: -
DNA: TGCGCCAGCAGCTTCAAGGGTGAGCGGGAAGAAAAACTGTTTTTT
CDR3: CASSFKGEREEKLFF

J: TRBJ1-1
V: TRBV19
D: -
DNA: TGTGCCAGTAGTATAGATCCCAGTTTCACTGAAGCTTTCTTT
CDR3: CASSIDPSFTEAFF

J: TRBJ1-6
V: TRBV5-1
D: -
DNA: TGCGCCAGCAGCTTTGGACAGCGTCCCACCTCCTATAATTCACCCCTCCACTTT
CDR3: CASSFGQRPTSYNSPLHF

J: TRBJ1-5
V: TRBV5-6
D: TRBD1
DNA: TGTGCCAGCAGCCGGGGACAGGGGTTGGTTTATTCGGGGAATCAGCCCCAGCATTTT
CDR3: CASSRGQGLVYSGNQPQHF

J: TRBJ2-5
V: TRBV4-1
D: -
DNA: TGCGCCAGCAGCCAAGAGGTGGGGCCGGCAGAGACCCAGTACTTC
CDR3: CASSQEVGPAETQYF

J: TRBJ1-6
V: TRBV19
D: -
DNA: TGTGCCAGTAGTATGGGGAGCTCCTATAATTCACCCCTCCACTTT
CDR3: CASSMGSSYNSPLHF

J: TRBJ1-4
V: TRBV28
D: -
DNA: TGTGCCAGCAGTGGCCCAGATGCAACTAATGAAAAACTGTTTTTT
CDR3: CASSGPDATNEKLFF

J: TRBJ1-2
V: TRBV5-1
D: TRBD1
DNA: TGCGCCAGCAGCGAAACCGGACAGGGACATGGCTACACCTTC
CDR3: CASSETGQGHGYTF

J: TRBJ1-4
V: TRBV5-6
D: TRBD1
DNA: TGTGCCAGCAGCTTGGGGGTAGAGACAGGGTTTAATGAAAAACTGTTTTTT
CDR3: CASSLGVETGFNEKLFF

J: TRBJ1-2
V: TRBV2
D: TRBD1
DNA: TGTGCCAGTACAGGGGTTGGGAACTATGGCTACACCTTC
CDR3: CASTGVGNYGYTF

J: TRBJ1-2
V: TRBV10-3
D: -
DNA: TGTGCCATCAGCGACACGACTTCTAACTATGGCTACACCTTC
CDR3: CAISDTTSNYGYTF

J: TRBJ1-4
V: TRBV15
D: -
DNA: TGTGCCACCAGCAACGTGGTAGGAGGGCGTAATGAAAAACTGTTTTTT
CDR3: CATSNVVGGRNEKLFF

J: TRBJ1-2
V: TRBV28
D: TRBD1
DNA: TGTGCCAGCAGTTTATCAGGGGGCGGCTACACCTTC
CDR3: CASSLSGGGYTF

J: TRBJ2-3
V: TRBV4-3
D: TRBD2
DNA: TGCGCCAGCAGGCAAACTAGCGGGGGTGGAGATACGCAGTATTTT
CDR3: CASRQTSGGGDTQYF

J: TRBJ1-2
V: TRBV4-3
D: -
DNA: TGCGCCAGCAGCCCCGAGGGGGGGGCTCGTGGCTACACCTTC
CDR3: CASSPEGGARGYTF

J: TRBJ2-1
V: TRBV6-2/TRBV6-3
D: -
DNA: TGTGCCAGCAGTTACCGGGGGTCCTACAATGAGCAGTTCTTC
CDR3: CASSYRGSYNEQFF

J: TRBJ2-1
V: TRBV2
D: TRBD2
DNA: TGTGCCAGCAACGGCGGGGGGTTCCCGCGGGATGAGCAGTTCTTC
CDR3: CASNGGGFPRDEQFF

J: TRBJ1-2
V: TRBV7-2
D: TRBD1
DNA: TGTGCCAGCAGCTTAGGACAGGGGAACTATGGCTACACCTTC
CDR3: CASSLGQGNYGYTF

J: TRBJ1-1
V: TRBV4-1
D: -
DNA: TGCGCCAGCAGCTTTGCGGTGAACACTGAAGCTTTCTTT
CDR3: CASSFAVNTEAFF

J: TRBJ2-7
V: TRBV25-1
D: -
DNA: TGTGCCAGCAGTGAATCCCACCCGGACGAATACACCTACGAGCAGTACTTC
CDR3: CASSESHPDEYTYEQYF

J: TRBJ2-2
V: TRBV6-4
D: -
DNA: TGTGCCAGCACCAGGGTTATTGACACCGGGGAGCTGTTTTTT
CDR3: CASTRVIDTGELFF

J: TRBJ1-2
V: TRBV6-6
D: TRBD1
DNA: TGTGCCAGCAGACTGGGCCAGGGGGTTAAGTATGGCTACACCTTC
CDR3: CASRLGQGVKYGYTF

J: TRBJ1-6
V: TRBV7-3
D: -
DNA: TGTGCCAGCAGCTTAACAGCGAATTCACCCCTCCACTTT
CDR3: CASSLTANSPLHF

J: TRBJ2-7
V: TRBV3-1/TRBV3-2
D: -
DNA: TGTGCCAGCAGCCAAAGCGGCGCCTACGAGCAGTACTTC
CDR3: CASSQSGAYEQYF

J: TRBJ1-2
V: TRBV28
D: -
DNA: TGTGCCAGCAGTTACTCTACATATGGCTACACCTTC
CDR3: CASSYSTYGYTF

J: TRBJ2-7
V: TRBV12-3/TRBV12-4
D: -
DNA: TGTGCCAGCAGTGCGGACACCTACGAGCAGTACTTC
CDR3: CASSADTYEQYF

J: TRBJ2-1
V: TRBV3-1/TRBV3-2
D: TRBD1
DNA: TGTGCCAGCAGCCCCTCGGGACAGAGAAACAATGAGCAGTTCTTC
CDR3: CASSPSGQRNNEQFF

J: TRBJ1-2
V: TRBV7-9
D: -
DNA: TGTGCCAGCAGCTTAGAGGCCAGACCGTCTTATGGCTACACCTTC
CDR3: CASSLEARPSYGYTF